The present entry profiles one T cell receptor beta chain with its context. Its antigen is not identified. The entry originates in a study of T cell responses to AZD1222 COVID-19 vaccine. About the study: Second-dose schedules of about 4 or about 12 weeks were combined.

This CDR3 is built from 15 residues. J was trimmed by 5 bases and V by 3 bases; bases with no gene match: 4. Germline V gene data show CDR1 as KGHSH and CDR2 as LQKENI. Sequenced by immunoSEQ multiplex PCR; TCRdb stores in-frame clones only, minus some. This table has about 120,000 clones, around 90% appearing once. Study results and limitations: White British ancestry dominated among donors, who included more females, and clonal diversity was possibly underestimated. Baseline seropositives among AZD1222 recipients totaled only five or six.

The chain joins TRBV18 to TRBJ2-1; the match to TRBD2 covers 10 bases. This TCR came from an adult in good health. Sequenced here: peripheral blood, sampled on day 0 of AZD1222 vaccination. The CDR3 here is CASSPWTSGDNEQFF. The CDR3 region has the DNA TGTGCCAGCTCACCTTGGACTAGCGGTGACAATGAGCAGTTCTTC.